This T cell receptor beta chain was sequenced during a study of CD8 T cells in Susac syndrome. This CDR3 has 13 amino acids. The germline gives CDR1 WNHNN, CDR2 SYGVQD (reference sequence). V lost 3 bases to trimming and J lost 5 bases, with 10 bases between them. The RNA, roughly 0.45 to 1 ug, was put through reverse transcription using random hexamers. TCRdb independently ran MiXCR on the immunoSEQ multiplex PCR reads; one entry per CDR3 protein. The sample consists of about 440,000 distinct CDR3 sequences, more than 80% of them appearing once. The receptor was isolated from a human donor with multiple sclerosis. The chain couples TRBV10-1 to TRBJ1-1, with unresolved D. Sequenced: CD8+ T cells from PBMCs. DNA for the CDR3: TGCGCCAGCAGTGACTGGCAGGATACTGAAGCTTTCTTT. This sequence encodes CASSDWQDTEAFF.